This T cell receptor beta chain derives from a study of human T cells and chemical hapten exposure. This clonotype was seen a handful of times. V was pared by 7 bases and J by 0 bases, with 6 bases of the junction left unmatched. Per the germline V gene, CDR1 is SNHLY and CDR2 is FYNNEI. The CDR3 is 14 residues long. One entry per CDR3 protein, called by TCRdb with MiXCR from the RACE reads. The sample lists some 77,000 distinct CDR3 sequences, around 9.3% occurring once. Regarding time point: healthy volunteer bleed at 6 weeks. The authors' total RNA extraction used unfractionated whole blood. The specimen sequenced was whole blood. The chain couples TRBV2 to TRBJ2-7; 7 nucleotides align to TRBD1. The source of this sequence is a female donor in good health. Some clones in this sample may be carry-over from other donors' samples. The CDR3 is CASNVRDSSYEQYF. CDR3 in DNA: TGTGCCAGCAATGTAAGGGACAGCTCCTACGAGCAGTACTTC.